This T cell receptor (beta chain) was retrieved from a study of cytomegalovirus exposure and HLA in healthy donors. Study-wide results and limits: TCR beta V- and J-gene trimming was later associated with a missense DCLRE1C variant.

The CDR3 extends over 14 amino acids. V trimming: 6 bases; J trimming: 4 bases; junction bases outside the gene matches: 8. Germline CDR1 is MDHEN and CDR2 is SYDVKM. The PCR used 60 Vbeta and 13 Jbeta primers. Sequencing used immunoSEQ multiplex PCR; TCRdb keeps in-frame clones, though not all of them. The data contain about 110,000 clones, approximately 70% of them singletons. This clone was seen a single time. Its antigen remains unidentified. The TCR was taken from a young man in good health and CMV-seropositive. The sample comprised PBMCs. The chain combines TRBV28 with TRBJ1-2, with 7 positions matching TRBD1. The CDR3 nucleotides read TGTGCCAGCAGACCAACGGGACAGATCTATGGCTACACCTTC. Protein: CASRPTGQIYGYTF.